Shown below are 21 T cell receptor beta chains from a single sample sequenced in a study of T-cell memory formation after mild COVID-19. TCRdb re-analysed the 5' RACE reads in MiXCR, keeping a single row per CDR3 protein. The sample carries about 200,000 distinct CDR3 sequences, around 19% recorded once. Sequenced sample: PBMCs or a T cell subset sorted from them (not recorded which). The receptors were sampled from an adult woman who had mild COVID-19 (a few samples of this study predate the infection). Cell type and time point are not known.

This clonotype occurred a few times. An end of the junction does not agree with germline; a read error may underlie this. This CDR3 reads CASSFKLGGQADF. Written as DNA, the CDR3 is TGTGCCAGCAGTTTTAAGCTAGGCGGACAGGCCGATTTT. The chain is built from TRBV12-3 or TRBV12-4 and TRBJ2-2; 7 positions agree with TRBD1. The CDR3 runs to 13 residues.

This sequence joins TRBV20-1 and TRBJ2-7; 13 positions match TRBD2. The CDR3 is 15 residues long. V was pared by 6 bases and J by 2 bases, with 7 bases of the junction left unmatched. From germline, CDR1 is DFQATT and CDR2 SNEGSKA (reference sequence). CDR3 DNA: TGCAGTGCAAGTAGGACTAGCGGGGGAACCTACGAGCAGTACTTC. This codes for CSASRTSGGTYEQYF.

The sample holds a few counts of this clonotype. The chain joins TRBV29-1 to TRBJ2-3; D possibly corresponds to TRBD2 (5 bases). Trimming removed 5 bases from V and 8 bases from J, with 20 bases in between. Per the germline V gene, CDR1 is SQVTM and CDR2 is ANQGSEA. There are 14 residues in the CDR3. This CDR3 reads CSVREGLGTSTQYF. The DNA for the CDR3 is TGCAGCGTTCGGGAAGGCCTTGGTACTAGTACGCAGTATTTT.

Many counts were recorded for this clonotype. V usage is TRBV11-2 and J usage is TRBJ2-2; 7 bases are a match to TRBD1. Trimming took 6 bases from V and 9 from J; bases not matched to a gene: 7. The CDR3 consists of 13 residues. Germline loops: CDR1 SGHAT, CDR2 FQNNGV. Here the CDR3 reads CASSSSQGWELFF. Here the CDR3 DNA reads TGTGCCAGCAGTTCCTCACAGGGGTGGGAGCTGTTTTTT.

The chain has TRBV12-3 or TRBV12-4 and TRBJ2-3; no definite D call. The V and J ends lost 6 bases and 1 base respectively, with 20 bases between them. The CDR3 runs to 17 residues. In nucleotides, the CDR3 is TGTGCCAGCAGCCGACCCCCCACTTCCGTCGGCACAGATACGCAGTATTTT. Protein product: CASSRPPTSVGTDTQYF.

The V and J genes are TRBV24-1 and TRBJ2-5; tentative D call: TRBD1 (6 bases). CDR1 is KGHDR and CDR2 is SFDVKD in the germline V gene. V lost 4 bases and J lost 3, with 17 bases in between. The CDR3 is 16 amino acids. The CDR3 sequence: CATSDPGSQGKETQYF. CDR3 nucleotide sequence: TGTGCCACCAGTGACCCAGGATCACAGGGAAAAGAGACCCAGTACTTC.

This clonotype was found a few times. The V call is TRBV7-9, the J call TRBJ1-2; the match to TRBD1 covers 10 bases. Germline V gene lookup returns CDR1 SEHNR and CDR2 FQNEAQ (reference sequence). The CDR3 consists of 15 residues. The V and J ends lost 1 base and 8 bases, in that order; junction bases with no gene match: 7. CDR3 sequence: CASSLGRDRGGGYTF. The CDR3 coding sequence is TGTGCCAGCAGCTTAGGCCGGGACAGGGGAGGCGGCTACACCTTC.

The V call is TRBV7-3, the J call TRBJ2-7; D assignment may be TRBD1 or TRBD2 (6 bases each). The V end was cut by 5 bases, the J end by 0 bases, with 14 bases between. The CDR3 has 15 amino acids. The V gene's germline CDR1 is SGHTA and CDR2 FQGTGA. The CDR3 DNA sequence: TGTGCCAGCAGCCCCTCGGGGGCCTTCTCCTACGAGCAGTACTTC. This codes for CASSPSGAFSYEQYF.

The V and J genes are TRBV6-2 or TRBV6-3 and TRBJ2-5, with D uncertain. From germline, CDR1 is MNHEY and CDR2 SVGEGT. V lost 2 bases and J 4 bases, leaving 17 bases between the germline ends. There are 16 residues in the CDR3. CDR3 in DNA: TGTGCCAGCAGTTACCCCTCGGTGGGATGGGGAGAGACCCAGTACTTC. Encoded protein: CASSYPSVGWGETQYF.

This clonotype was seen a handful of times. The CDR3, as DNA: TGTGCCAGCAGCATACGGGGGGGACAGGGGGACGAGCAGTACTTC. This codes for CASSIRGGQGDEQYF. The genes are TRBV7-6 and TRBJ2-7, with 11 bases that match TRBD1. Germline V gives CDR1 SGHVS, CDR2 FNYEAQ. V lost 5 bases to trimming and J lost 5 bases; unmatched junction nucleotides: 8. The CDR3 extends over 15 amino acids.

The chain combines TRBV4-1 with TRBJ1-2; 11 bases fit TRBD1. Germline V CDR1 and CDR2: MGHRA, YSYEKL. This CDR3 comprises 16 residues. The V and J ends lost 4 bases and 5 bases, in that order; junction bases with no gene match: 9. The CDR3 loop is CASSRDGQGAGYGYTF. The CDR3 DNA reads as TGCGCCAGCAGCCGGGATGGACAGGGGGCCGGTTATGGCTACACCTTC.

This clonotype came up a few times. This rearrangement joins TRBV12-3 or TRBV12-4 to TRBJ2-1, with 9 bases aligning to TRBD2. This CDR3 has 13 residues. The V gene end was trimmed by 3 bases and the J gene end by 16 bases; junction bases not matched to a gene: 10. CDR3: CASSLGLAGTPFF. DNA of the CDR3: TGTGCCAGCAGTTTGGGGCTAGCGGGGACACCTTTCTTC.

This clonotype was counted only a few times. The V and J genes are TRBV7-2 and TRBJ2-1; TRBD2 aligns across 11 bases. The length of the CDR3 is 16 residues. Germline loops: CDR1 SGHTA, CDR2 FQGNSA. V gave up 5 bases and J gave up 4 bases; unmatched junction bases: 7. In DNA form, the CDR3 reads TGTGCCAGCAGCGCCCACGGGACTAGCGGATACAATGAGCAGTTCTTC. Translation gives CASSAHGTSGYNEQFF.

This rearrangement joins TRBV10-3 to TRBJ1-1; 8 nucleotides align to TRBD1. V shed 7 bases and J 4 bases; nucleotides not matched to a gene: 5. The CDR3 has 13 residues. CDR1 and CDR2 (germline): ENHRY, SYGVKD. The CDR3 reads CAIMQGAGTEAFF. As DNA, the CDR3 is TGTGCCATCATGCAGGGGGCAGGCACTGAAGCTTTCTTT.

The V and J genes are TRBV5-1 and TRBJ1-1; D is unclear. V lost 1 base to trimming and J lost 1 base, with 11 bases between them. Germline V gives CDR1 SGHRS, CDR2 YFSETQ. The CDR3 length is 15 residues. CDR3 nucleotides: TGCGCCAGCAGCTTGACAGCACAGACGAACACTGAAGCTTTCTTT. It yields the protein CASSLTAQTNTEAFF.

There are a few counts of this clonotype. V gene TRBV7-2 combines with J gene TRBJ2-5; D is undetermined. Trimming stripped 4 bases from V and 5 bases from J, with 11 bases between. CDR1 is SGHTA and CDR2 is FQGNSA in the germline V gene. This CDR3 comprises 13 residues. Here the CDR3 DNA reads TGTGCCAGCAGCTCACGAGCGATGGAGACCCAGTACTTC. Translating it yields CASSSRAMETQYF.

The chain couples TRBV5-4 to TRBJ2-7; 7 bases line up with TRBD1. V shed 3 bases, J shed 2 bases, and the junction held 8 bases outside the gene matches. CDR1 and CDR2 (germline): SGHNT, YYREEE (reference sequence). The CDR3 has 15 residues. The CDR3 nucleotides read TGTGCCAGCAGCTGGAGACTGACAGGGACCTACGAGCAGTACTTC. As protein: CASSWRLTGTYEQYF. Together with reference TRBV5-4 and TRBJ2-7, the CDR3 gives the full variable domain: ETGVTQSPTHLIKTRGQQVTLRCSSQSGHNTVSWYQQALGQGPQFIFQYYREEENGRGNFPPRFSGLQFPNYSSELNVNALELDDSALYLCASSWRLTGTYEQYFGPGTRLTVT.

The genes are TRBV2 and TRBJ2-3; 8 bases fit TRBD2. The CDR3 runs 16 residues. The germline V gene has CDR1 SNHLY and CDR2 FYNNEI. With V trimmed by 5 bases and J by 0 bases, 7 bases remained unmatched. The CDR3 DNA reads TGTGCCAGCAGTCACACTAGCGGTCTTAGCACAGATACGCAGTATTTT. This encodes CASSHTSGLSTDTQYF. The variable domain in full, completed from reference TRBV2 and TRBJ2-3, reads EPEVTQTPSHQVTQMGQEVILRCVPISNHLYFYWYRQILGQKVEFLVSFYNNEISEKSEIFDDQFSVERPDGSNFTLKIRSTKLEDSAMYFCASSHTSGLSTDTQYFGPGTRLTVL.

This clonotype was found a few times. V and J are TRBV5-6 and TRBJ2-7, with D tentatively TRBD1 (5 bases). CDR3 length: 13 residues. The germline V gene has CDR1 SGHDT and CDR2 YYEEEE. The V gene lost 4 bases and the J gene lost 9 bases, with 17 bases spanning the gap. The CDR3 reads CASSLNRRAGQYF. In DNA form, the CDR3 reads TGTGCCAGCAGCCTCAATCGCAGGGCCGGGCAGTACTTC.

The chain carries TRBV7-8 and TRBJ2-5, with a weak D call TRBD2 (6 bases). There are 13 residues in the CDR3. Trimming shortened V by 5 bases and J by 7 bases, and 14 bases separated the two germline ends. The V gene's germline CDR1 is SGHVS and CDR2 FQNEAQ. The DNA for the CDR3 is TGTGCCAGCAGCAGAACTGGGACTTCGACCCAGTACTTC. It encodes CASSRTGTSTQYF.

The sample holds a few counts of this clonotype. CDR3 nucleotides: TGTGCCAGCAGCTTGTTTCGGACAGACCGTCGCACCACTGAAGCTTTCTTT. Amino acids: CASSLFRTDRRTTEAFF. The J gene is TRBJ1-1, the V gene TRBV7-9, with TRBD1 as a possible D gene (6 bases). CDR3 length: 17 residues. Looked up from germline, CDR1 is SEHNR and CDR2 is FQNEAQ (reference sequence). V gave up 3 bases and J gave up 4 bases, with 21 bases separating them. The full variable domain, completed using reference TRBV7-9 and TRBJ1-1, is DTGVSQNPRHKITKRGQNVTFRCDPISEHNRLYWYRQTLGQGPEFLTYFQNEAQLEKSRLLSDRFSAERPKGSFSTLEIQRTEQGDSAMYLCASSLFRTDRRTTEAFFGQGTRLTVV.